Listed here are 17 T cell receptor beta chains from one sample, sequenced in a study of blood T cell repertoires in COVID-19. Produced via immunoSEQ multiplex PCR; TCRdb's table is partial and in-frame only. There are hundreds of thousands of clones in the sample; roughly 84% occur only once, and approximately 1.5% lies in the top ten. The sample taken for sequencing was PBMCs or T cells enriched from blood (not recorded which). The receptors originated from a woman in her late teens or twenties who had been exposed to COVID-19.

The chain combines TRBV6-5 with TRBJ1-2; 8 bases are a match to TRBD1. V shed 5 bases and J 4 bases; nucleotides not matched to a gene: 9. Germline lookup yields CDR1 MNHEY and CDR2 SVGAGI. CDR3 size: 15 residues. CDR3 in amino acids: CASSRPGQALYGYTF. In DNA, the CDR3 is TGTGCCAGCAGTCGACCGGGACAGGCCCTCTATGGCTACACCTTC.

This clone was seen just once. CDR3 sequence: CATSGGDRDTISGNTIYF. The DNA of the CDR3 is TGTGCCACCAGCGGGGGAGACAGGGACACCATCTCTGGAAACACCATATATTTT. The chain links TRBV15 to TRBJ1-3, with 7 bases that match TRBD1. CDR1 and CDR2 from the germline V gene are LNHNV and YYDKDF (reference sequence). Germline trimming cut 5 bases from V and 0 bases from J; bases unmatched to any gene: 13. The length of the CDR3 is 18 residues. The variable domain in full, completed from reference TRBV15 and TRBJ1-3, reads DAMVIQNPRYQVTQFGKPVTLSCSQTLNHNVMYWYQQKSSQAPKLLFHYYDKDFNNEADTPDNFQSRRPNTSFCFLDIRSPGLGDTAMYLCATSGGDRDTISGNTIYFGEGSWLTVV.

The chain employs TRBV14 and TRBJ2-1, with D possibly matching TRBD1 (5 bases). Germline V gene lookup returns CDR1 SGHDN and CDR2 FVKESK. The CDR3 runs 15 residues. Trimming pared 0 bases from V and 8 bases from J, leaving 14 bases between. The CDR3 loop reads CASSQDNPGWDEQFF. CDR3 nucleotides: TGTGCCAGCAGCCAAGATAACCCAGGGTGGGATGAGCAGTTCTTC.

The J gene is TRBJ1-6, the V gene TRBV28; D is unclear. V lost 7 bases and J lost 2, with 12 bases in between. CDR1 MDHEN and CDR2 SYDVKM come from the germline V gene. The CDR3 runs 15 residues. The CDR3 loop reads CASNTGQAYNSPLHF. The CDR3 bases are TGTGCCAGCAACACTGGCCAGGCCTATAATTCACCCCTCCACTTT.

Only a few counts were recorded for this clone. The chain is built from TRBV6-5 and TRBJ2-7; D possibly corresponds to TRBD1 (6 bases). V was clipped by 4 bases and J by 0 bases, with 13 bases between them. Germline CDR1 and CDR2: MNHEY and SVGAGI. CDR3 length equals 15 residues. In DNA form, the CDR3 reads TGTGCCAGCAGTTTCCAGGGGTCGGGCTCCTACGAGCAGTACTTC. As protein: CASSFQGSGSYEQYF.

A few counts support this clone. V usage is TRBV6-1 and J usage is TRBJ1-6; no clear D gene. Germline assignment: CDR1 MNHNS and CDR2 SASEGT. Trimming removed 4 bases from V and 7 bases from J, with 17 bases in between. This CDR3 has 16 amino acids. CDR3 nucleotide sequence: TGTGCCAGCAGTGCCGAGGTTTTCGGTGTGAATTCACCCCTCCACTTT. Its protein product is CASSAEVFGVNSPLHF.

V usage is TRBV28 and J usage is TRBJ2-1, with 7 bases aligning to TRBD2. V lost 5 bases and J lost 5; bases outside the gene matches: 9. Looked up from germline, CDR1 is MDHEN and CDR2 is SYDVKM. CDR3 length equals 15 residues. This CDR3 reads CASSAPLAEDNEQFF. The CDR3 DNA reads as TGTGCCAGCAGTGCCCCTCTAGCGGAGGACAATGAGCAGTTCTTC.

The V gene is TRBV5-4, the J gene TRBJ1-1; 7 bases map to TRBD1. The CDR3 extends over 20 amino acids. Germline V lookup: CDR1 SGHNT, CDR2 YYREEE (reference sequence). J was trimmed by 0 bases and V by 4 bases; bases with no gene match: 21. CDR3 sequence reads: CASSPGGPYRQVIMNTEAFF. The CDR3 DNA is TGTGCCAGCAGCCCAGGGGGACCCTACCGACAGGTTATAATGAACACTGAAGCTTTCTTT.

This chain uses TRBV5-1 with TRBJ2-7, with 8 bases that match TRBD1. CDR3 length: 14 amino acids. Germline-derived CDR1 and CDR2 are SGHRS and YFSETQ. V was clipped by 5 bases and J by 1 base; unmatched bases: 5. The CDR3 nucleotides are TGCGCCAGCAGTCAGGACAGGGCATCCTACGAGCAGTACTTC. Residues: CASSQDRASYEQYF.

The V and J genes are TRBV7-8 and TRBJ2-5; 8 positions agree with TRBD1. The length of the CDR3 is 17 residues. The V segment lost 6 bases and the J segment 5 bases; nucleotides outside the gene matches: 17. CDR1 and CDR2 (germline): SGHVS, FQNEAQ. CDR3 amino acids: CASRPGQGPLLRETQYF. CDR3 sequence (DNA): TGTGCCAGCAGACCAGGACAGGGCCCGCTTTTACGGGAGACCCAGTACTTC.

The chain employs TRBV7-2 and TRBJ2-1, with D perhaps TRBD2 (6 bases). The ends were cut back, 5 bases at V and 5 bases at J, with 13 bases in the middle. This CDR3 has 14 amino acids. CDR1 is SGHTA and CDR2 is FQGNSA in the germline V gene. CDR3 sequence: CASSEKRAHNEQFF. CDR3 sequence (DNA): TGTGCCAGCAGCGAGAAGCGGGCCCACAATGAGCAGTTCTTC.

In its sample, this clone was seen once. This chain connects TRBV5-1 to TRBJ2-7, with 12 bases lining up with TRBD1. The CDR3 sequence is 17 residues long. The junction had 16 bases not matched to a gene; V was cut back by 4 bases and J by 8 bases. The germline V gene has CDR1 SGHRS and CDR2 YFSETQ. The CDR3 loop is CASSAETGTGGHHQQYF. The CDR3 region has the DNA TGCGCCAGCAGCGCGGAAACCGGGACAGGGGGCCACCACCAGCAGTACTTC.

The chain has TRBV27 and TRBJ2-6; 11 nucleotides agree with TRBD1. Germline lookup yields CDR1 MNHEY and CDR2 SMNVEV (reference sequence). The CDR3 length is 17 residues. V trimming: 4 bases; J trimming: 1 base; junction bases outside the gene matches: 3. The CDR3 DNA reads as TGTGCCAGCAGTTGGACAGGGGGCACTTCTGGGGCCAACGTCCTGACTTTC. Translating it yields CASSWTGGTSGANVLTF.

The V call is TRBV27, the J call TRBJ2-3, with D possibly matching TRBD2 (6 bases). The CDR3 loop spans 13 amino acids. Trimming took off 3 bases at V and 6 bases at J, with 10 bases between the two ends. Germline V gene sequence: CDR1 MNHEY, CDR2 SMNVEV (reference sequence). The CDR3, as DNA: TGTGCCAGCAGTTTTCGGGGAGGTGATACGCAGTATTTT. Its translation: CASSFRGGDTQYF.

V and J are TRBV7-8 and TRBJ1-6, with a possible D match to TRBD1 (5 bases). V was pared by 5 bases and J by 11 bases, with 13 bases between. The CDR3 has 13 residues. Germline CDR1 reads SGHVS; CDR2 reads FQNEAQ. The CDR3: CASSLLGGPPLHF. For the CDR3, the DNA is TGTGCCAGCAGCCTTTTGGGGGGTCCACCCCTCCACTTT.

The chain employs TRBV7-9 and TRBJ2-3, with TRBD1 matching 9 bases. The CDR3 totals 14 residues. In germline, CDR1 is SEHNR, CDR2 FQNEAQ (reference sequence). V shed 3 bases and J 8 bases; nucleotides not matched to a gene: 6. The CDR3, as DNA: TGTGCCAGCAGCTTGGGACAGGGAGAAAGTACGCAGTATTTT. Translating gives CASSLGQGESTQYF.

The rearrangement joins TRBV15 to TRBJ2-7, with 7 bases that match TRBD1. This CDR3 region has 14 residues. Per the germline V gene, CDR1 is LNHNV and CDR2 is YYDKDF (reference sequence). V shed 2 bases and J 5 bases; nucleotides not matched to a gene: 6. CDR3 sequence reads: CATSRRTGANEQYF. The DNA of the CDR3 is TGTGCCACCAGCAGACGTACAGGGGCCAACGAGCAGTACTTC.